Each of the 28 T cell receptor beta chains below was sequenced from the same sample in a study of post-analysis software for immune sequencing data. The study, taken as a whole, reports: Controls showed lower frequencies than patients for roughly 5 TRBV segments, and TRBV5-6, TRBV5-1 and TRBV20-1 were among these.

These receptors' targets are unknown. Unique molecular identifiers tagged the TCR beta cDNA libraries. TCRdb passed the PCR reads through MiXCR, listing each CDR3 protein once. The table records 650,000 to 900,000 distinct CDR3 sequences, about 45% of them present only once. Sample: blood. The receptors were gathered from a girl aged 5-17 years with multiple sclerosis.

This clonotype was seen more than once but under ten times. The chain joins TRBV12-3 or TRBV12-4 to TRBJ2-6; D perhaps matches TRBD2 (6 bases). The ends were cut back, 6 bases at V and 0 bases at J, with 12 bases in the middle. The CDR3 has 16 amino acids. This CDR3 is CASSSDGGSGANVLTF. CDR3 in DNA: TGTGCCAGCAGCTCCGACGGGGGCTCTGGGGCCAACGTCCTGACTTTC.

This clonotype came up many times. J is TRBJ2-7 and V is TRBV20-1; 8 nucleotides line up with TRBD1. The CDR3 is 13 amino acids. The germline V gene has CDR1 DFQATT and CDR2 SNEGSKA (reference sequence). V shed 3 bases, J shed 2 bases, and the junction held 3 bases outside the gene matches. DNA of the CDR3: TGCAGTGCTAGGGACAGGGTAACCTACGAGCAGTACTTC. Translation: CSARDRVTYEQYF.

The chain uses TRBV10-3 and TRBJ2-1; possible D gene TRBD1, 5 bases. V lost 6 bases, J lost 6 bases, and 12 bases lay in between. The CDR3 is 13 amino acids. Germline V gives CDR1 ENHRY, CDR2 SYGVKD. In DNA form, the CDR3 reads TGTGCCATCAGGGGGCCGGAGCCCAATGAGCAGTTCTTC. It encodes CAIRGPEPNEQFF.

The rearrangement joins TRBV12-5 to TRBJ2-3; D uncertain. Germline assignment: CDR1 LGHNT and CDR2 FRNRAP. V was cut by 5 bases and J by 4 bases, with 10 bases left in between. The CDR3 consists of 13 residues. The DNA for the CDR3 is TGTGCTAGTGGTCCGATGGGATCAGATACGCAGTATTTT. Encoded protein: CASGPMGSDTQYF.

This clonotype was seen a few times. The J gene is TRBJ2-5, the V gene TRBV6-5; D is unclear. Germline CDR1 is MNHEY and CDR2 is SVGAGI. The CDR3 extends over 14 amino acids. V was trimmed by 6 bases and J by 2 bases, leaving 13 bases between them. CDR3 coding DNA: TGTGCCAGCAGCCTTCGGGCCCAACAAGAGACCCAGTACTTC. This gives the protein CASSLRAQQETQYF.

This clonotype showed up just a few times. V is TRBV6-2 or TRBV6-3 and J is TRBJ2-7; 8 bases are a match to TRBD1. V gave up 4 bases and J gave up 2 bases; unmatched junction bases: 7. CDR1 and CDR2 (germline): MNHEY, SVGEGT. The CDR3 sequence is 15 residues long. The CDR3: CASSSPGQVTYEQYF. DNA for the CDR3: TGTGCCAGCAGTTCCCCGGGACAGGTCACCTACGAGCAGTACTTC.

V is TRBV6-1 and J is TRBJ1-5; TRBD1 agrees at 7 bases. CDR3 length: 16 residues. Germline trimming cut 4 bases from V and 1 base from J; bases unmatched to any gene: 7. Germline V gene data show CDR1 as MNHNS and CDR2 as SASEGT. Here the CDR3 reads CASSAVGTVSNQPQHF. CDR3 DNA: TGTGCCAGCAGTGCTGTGGGGACAGTCAGCAATCAGCCCCAGCATTTT.

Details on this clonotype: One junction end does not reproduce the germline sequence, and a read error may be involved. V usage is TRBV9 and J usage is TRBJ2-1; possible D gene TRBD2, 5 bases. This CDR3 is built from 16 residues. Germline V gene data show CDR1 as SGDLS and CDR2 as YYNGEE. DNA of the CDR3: TGTGCCAGTAGCGTAGCCGGGCTATTAGATTACAATGAGCAGTTCTTC. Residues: CASSVAGLLDYNEQFF.

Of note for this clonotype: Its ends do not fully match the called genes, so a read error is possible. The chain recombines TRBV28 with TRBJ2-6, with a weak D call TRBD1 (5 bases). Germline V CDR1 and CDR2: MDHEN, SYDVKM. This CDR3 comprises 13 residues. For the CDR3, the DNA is TGTGCCAGCACCCTCTCTGGGGCCAACGTCCAGACCTTC. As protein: CASTLSGANVQTF.

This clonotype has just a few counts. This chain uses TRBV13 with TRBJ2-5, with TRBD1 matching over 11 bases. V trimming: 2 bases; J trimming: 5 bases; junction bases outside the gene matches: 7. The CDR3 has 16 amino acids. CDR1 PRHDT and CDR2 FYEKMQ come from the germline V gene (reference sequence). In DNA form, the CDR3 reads TGTGCCAGCAGCTTACGTGCGGGGACAGGGGGTGAGACCCAGTACTTC. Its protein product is CASSLRAGTGGETQYF.

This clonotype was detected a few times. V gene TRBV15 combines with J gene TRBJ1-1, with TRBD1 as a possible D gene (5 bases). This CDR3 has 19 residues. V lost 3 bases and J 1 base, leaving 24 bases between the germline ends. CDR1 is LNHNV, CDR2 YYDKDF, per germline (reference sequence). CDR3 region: CATSSRQGSSRRQNTEAFF. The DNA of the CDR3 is TGTGCCACCAGCAGTAGGCAGGGATCGAGTCGGAGACAGAACACTGAAGCTTTCTTT.

The CDR3 DNA sequence: TGCAGTGCTAGGTTGACCGGGACACGGACTTCCTACGAGCAGTACTTC. Protein: CSARLTGTRTSYEQYF. The chain uses TRBV20-1 and TRBJ2-7; D may be TRBD1 (6 bases). CDR3 length equals 16 residues. Germline V gives CDR1 DFQATT, CDR2 SNEGSKA (reference sequence). V was clipped by 3 bases and J by 1 base, with 19 bases between them.

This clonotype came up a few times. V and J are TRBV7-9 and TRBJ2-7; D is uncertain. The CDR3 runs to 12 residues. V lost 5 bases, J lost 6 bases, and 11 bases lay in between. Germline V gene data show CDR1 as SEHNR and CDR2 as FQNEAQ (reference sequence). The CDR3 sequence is CASSPGAVEQYF. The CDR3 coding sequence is TGTGCCAGCAGCCCCGGTGCGGTCGAGCAGTACTTC.

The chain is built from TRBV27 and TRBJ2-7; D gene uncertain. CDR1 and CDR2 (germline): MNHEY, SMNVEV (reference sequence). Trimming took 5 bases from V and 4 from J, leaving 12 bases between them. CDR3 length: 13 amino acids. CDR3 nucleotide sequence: TGTGCCAGCAGTCCAAGGAGTGAGTACGAGCAGTACTTC. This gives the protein CASSPRSEYEQYF.

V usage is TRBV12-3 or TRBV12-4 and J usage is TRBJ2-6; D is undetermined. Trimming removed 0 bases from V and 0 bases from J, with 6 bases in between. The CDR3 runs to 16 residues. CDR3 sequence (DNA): TGTGCCAGCAGTTTAGCCCCAGTCTCTGGGGCCAACGTCCTGACTTTC. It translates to CASSLAPVSGANVLTF.

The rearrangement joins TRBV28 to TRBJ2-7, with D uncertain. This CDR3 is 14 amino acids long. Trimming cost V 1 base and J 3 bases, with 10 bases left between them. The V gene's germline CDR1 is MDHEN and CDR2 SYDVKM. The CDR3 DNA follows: TGTGCCAGCAGTTTATATGGTTCTGGCTACGAGCAGTACTTC. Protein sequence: CASSLYGSGYEQYF.

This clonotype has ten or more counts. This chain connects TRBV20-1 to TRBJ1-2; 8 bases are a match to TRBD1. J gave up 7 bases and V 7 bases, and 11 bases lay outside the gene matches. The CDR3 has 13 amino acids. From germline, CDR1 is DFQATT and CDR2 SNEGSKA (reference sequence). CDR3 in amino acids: CSVLEQGVGGYTF. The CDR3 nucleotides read TGCAGTGTATTAGAACAGGGGGTGGGTGGCTACACCTTC.

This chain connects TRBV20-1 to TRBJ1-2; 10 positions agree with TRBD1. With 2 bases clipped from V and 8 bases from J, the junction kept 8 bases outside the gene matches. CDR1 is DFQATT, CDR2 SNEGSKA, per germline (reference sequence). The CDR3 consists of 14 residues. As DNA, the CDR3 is TGCAGTGCTAGAACCGGGACAGGGGCTGACGGCTACACCTTC. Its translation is CSARTGTGADGYTF.

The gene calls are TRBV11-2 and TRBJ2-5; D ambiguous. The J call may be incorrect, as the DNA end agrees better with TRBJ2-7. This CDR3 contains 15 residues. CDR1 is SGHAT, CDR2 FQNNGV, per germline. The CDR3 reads CASSLGSRQDGEQYF. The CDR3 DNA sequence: TGTGCCAGCAGCTTAGGGTCCCGCCAGGACGGCGAGCAGTACTTC.

This CDR3 is CASGLTPYNEQFF. The DNA of the CDR3 is TGTGCCTCAGGACTTACTCCCTACAATGAGCAGTTCTTC. V and J are TRBV6-2 or TRBV6-3 and TRBJ2-1, with D perhaps matching TRBD2 (5 bases). Trimming cost V 11 bases and J 2 bases, with 13 bases left between them. Per the germline V gene, CDR1 is MNHEY and CDR2 is SVGEGT. There are 13 residues in the CDR3.

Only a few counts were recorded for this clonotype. This CDR3 reads CAISVTDYEQYF. The CDR3, as DNA: TGTGCCATCAGTGTGACAGACTACGAGCAGTACTTC. V is TRBV10-3 and J is TRBJ2-7, with D possibly TRBD1 on 5 matching bases. In germline, CDR1 is ENHRY, CDR2 SYGVKD. V dropped 4 bases and J dropped 3 bases, with 7 bases sitting between them. The CDR3 has 12 residues.

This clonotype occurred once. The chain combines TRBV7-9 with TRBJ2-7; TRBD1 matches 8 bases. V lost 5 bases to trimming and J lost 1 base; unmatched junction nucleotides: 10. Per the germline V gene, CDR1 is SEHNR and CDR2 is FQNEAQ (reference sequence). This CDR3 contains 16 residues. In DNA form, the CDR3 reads TGTGCCAGCAGCCACCCCCGGGACAGGCCTTCCTACGAGCAGTACTTC. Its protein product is CASSHPRDRPSYEQYF.

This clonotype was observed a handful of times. CDR3 amino acids: CASSQEMRQGANEQFF. The CDR3 nucleotides read TGCGCCAGCAGCCAAGAGATGAGACAGGGTGCGAATGAGCAGTTCTTC. The chain recombines TRBV4-1 with TRBJ2-1, with TRBD1 matching over 7 bases. The CDR3 has 16 residues. Germline V CDR1 and CDR2: MGHRA, YSYEKL. Losses at the gene ends were 0 bases for V and 7 bases for J; bases not matched to a gene: 9.

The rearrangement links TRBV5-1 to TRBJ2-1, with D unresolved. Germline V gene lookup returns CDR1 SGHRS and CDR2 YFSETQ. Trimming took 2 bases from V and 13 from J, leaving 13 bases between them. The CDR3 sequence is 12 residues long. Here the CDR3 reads CASSLTAETQFF. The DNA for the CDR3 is TGCGCCAGCAGCTTAACCGCAGAGACCCAGTTCTTC.

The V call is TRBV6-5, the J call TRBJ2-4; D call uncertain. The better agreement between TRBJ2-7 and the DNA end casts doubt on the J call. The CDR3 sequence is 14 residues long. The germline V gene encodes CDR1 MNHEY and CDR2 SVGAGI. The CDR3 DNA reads TGTGCCAGCAGTTACTCGATACGGGTTCACGAGCAGTACTTC. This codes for CASSYSIRVHEQYF.

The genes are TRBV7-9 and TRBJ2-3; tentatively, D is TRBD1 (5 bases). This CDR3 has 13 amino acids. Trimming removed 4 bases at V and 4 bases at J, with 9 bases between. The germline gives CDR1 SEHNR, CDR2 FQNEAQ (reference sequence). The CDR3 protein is CASSSVRADTQYF. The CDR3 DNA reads TGTGCCAGCAGCTCCGTCAGGGCAGATACGCAGTATTTT.

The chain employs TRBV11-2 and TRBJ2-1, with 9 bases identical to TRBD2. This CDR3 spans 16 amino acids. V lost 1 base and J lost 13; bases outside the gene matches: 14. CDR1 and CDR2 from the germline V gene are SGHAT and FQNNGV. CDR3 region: CASSLGATSGQETQFF. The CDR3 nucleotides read TGTGCCAGCAGCTTAGGAGCGACTAGCGGCCAAGAGACCCAGTTCTTC.

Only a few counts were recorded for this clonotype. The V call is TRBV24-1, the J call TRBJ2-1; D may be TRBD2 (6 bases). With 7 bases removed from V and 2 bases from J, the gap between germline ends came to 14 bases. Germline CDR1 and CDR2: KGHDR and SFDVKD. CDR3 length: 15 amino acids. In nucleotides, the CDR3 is TGTGCCACCAGCAAAATTAGCGGAGCCTACAATGAGCAGTTCTTC. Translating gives CATSKISGAYNEQFF.